The 16 T cell receptor beta chains presented below share a single source sample, sequenced in a study of immune evolution from preneoplasia to lung adenocarcinoma. Repertoires were generated with immunoSEQ multiplex PCR, while TCRdb's copy carries only in-frame clones and drops some. The table shows 3,800 or so clones, with 70% to 85% occurring only once. The specimen sequenced was FFPE adjacent normal lung tissue. These receptors originate from a person aged 60 to 85 with lung adenocarcinoma.

CDR3 amino acids: CASSPRQPGLDTEAFF. DNA for the CDR3: TGTGCCAGCAGCCCCCGCCAGCCAGGTCTGGACACTGAAGCTTTCTTT. The J gene is TRBJ1-1, the V gene TRBV9; D gene unclear. Looked up from germline, CDR1 is SGDLS and CDR2 is YYNGEE. V lost 4 bases to trimming and J lost 3 bases, with 19 bases between them. There are 16 residues in the CDR3.

The chain combines TRBV2 with TRBJ2-7; D is unclear. The germline gives CDR1 SNHLY, CDR2 FYNNEI. Trimming shortened V by 4 bases and J by 3 bases, and 10 bases separated the two germline ends. The CDR3 has 13 residues. DNA of the CDR3: TGTGCCAGCAGTGGCGAGTGGGGCTACGAGCAGTACTTC. It translates to CASSGEWGYEQYF.

The chain uses TRBV11-2 and TRBJ2-5; D ambiguous. The CDR3 is 15 residues long. Germline values: CDR1 SGHAT, CDR2 FQNNGV. V lost 2 bases, J lost 1 base, and 11 bases lay in between. CDR3 amino acids: CASSLRITLQETQYF. The CDR3 bases are TGTGCCAGCAGCTTAAGGATTACCCTCCAAGAGACCCAGTACTTC.

The chain combines TRBV10-3 with TRBJ2-1; 10 nucleotides agree with TRBD2. With 2 bases clipped from V and 2 bases from J, the junction kept 3 bases outside the gene matches. Germline CDR1 ENHRY, CDR2 SYGVKD. The CDR3 totals 16 residues. The CDR3 here is CAISEVLAGTYNEQFF. CDR3 nucleotide sequence: TGTGCCATCAGTGAGGTACTAGCGGGAACCTACAATGAGCAGTTCTTC.

This clone was recorded a few times. This chain links TRBV18 with TRBJ1-2; maybe TRBD1 (6 bases). Germline CDR1 reads KGHSH; CDR2 reads LQKENI. The CDR3 spans 17 residues. V lost 2 bases and J 3 bases, leaving 19 bases between the germline ends. For the CDR3, the DNA is TGTGCCAGCTCACCAATTGGGACACCTTGGGGGGACTATGGCTACACCTTC. As protein: CASSPIGTPWGDYGYTF.

This clone showed up just once. The J gene is TRBJ1-1, the V gene TRBV10-1; D is unclear. CDR3 length: 13 amino acids. In germline, CDR1 is WNHNN, CDR2 SYGVQD (reference sequence). V was clipped by 3 bases and J by 5 bases, with 10 bases between them. CDR3 residues: CASSDNAGTEAFF. CDR3 coding DNA: TGCGCCAGCAGTGATAACGCGGGGACTGAAGCTTTCTTT.

This rearrangement joins TRBV18 to TRBJ1-2; a weak D match, TRBD1 (6 bases). The CDR3 runs 13 residues. V shed 2 bases and J shed 2 bases, with 6 bases lying between them. Looked up from germline, CDR1 is KGHSH and CDR2 is LQKENI. CDR3 loop: CASSPGGNYGYTF. In DNA, the CDR3 is TGTGCCAGCTCACCAGGGGGCAACTATGGCTACACCTTC.

This clone came up a few times. The CDR3 loop reads CASSLGRQYNSYNEQFF. DNA of the CDR3: TGTGCCAGCAGTTTAGGTCGGCAGTACAATTCCTACAATGAGCAGTTCTTC. The genes are TRBV28 and TRBJ2-1; D is unresolved. The V end was cut by 2 bases, the J end by 1 base, with 15 bases between. Germline CDR1 is MDHEN and CDR2 is SYDVKM. CDR3 length: 17 residues.

This clone showed up just a few times. The chain joins TRBV2 to TRBJ2-7; D is undetermined. The germline gives CDR1 SNHLY, CDR2 FYNNEI. The CDR3 has 14 amino acids. V dropped 3 bases and J dropped 3 bases, with 12 bases sitting between them. This CDR3 is CASSDLHSYYEQYF. The CDR3 DNA is TGTGCCAGCAGTGACCTGCACTCATACTACGAGCAGTACTTC.

V gene TRBV27 combines with J gene TRBJ2-7; TRBD1 matches 10 bases. This CDR3 contains 14 residues. J lost 5 bases, V lost 5 bases, and 6 bases had no gene match. Germline lookup yields CDR1 MNHEY and CDR2 SMNVEV (reference sequence). In DNA form, the CDR3 reads TGTGCCAGCAGTCTCCGGGACAGGGGAGACGAGCAGTACTTC. Translation gives CASSLRDRGDEQYF.

The chain couples TRBV7-2 to TRBJ2-2; possibly TRBD2 for D (7 bases). The germline CDR1 and CDR2 sequences are SGHTA and FQGNSA. The CDR3 is made up of 15 amino acids. V lost 7 bases to trimming and J lost 4 bases, with 16 bases between them. CDR3 region: CASTPTRGGTGELFF. The CDR3 DNA is TGTGCCAGCACCCCGACAAGGGGGGGCACCGGGGAGCTGTTTTTT.

The chain is built from TRBV28 and TRBJ1-2, with D possibly matching TRBD1 (6 bases). From germline, CDR1 is MDHEN and CDR2 SYDVKM. The CDR3 consists of 13 residues. V lost 11 bases and J 7 bases, leaving 20 bases between the germline ends. In DNA form, the CDR3 reads TGTGCCGGGGGGGGGCGTTACGGGTTTGGCTACACCTTC. Translation: CAGGGRYGFGYTF.

The CDR3 loop reads CASSLTTTSYEQYF. In DNA, the CDR3 is TGTGCCAGCAGTTTGACTACCACCTCCTACGAGCAGTACTTC. The gene calls are TRBV6-5 and TRBJ2-7, with TRBD2 as a possible D gene (5 bases). V was clipped by 4 bases and J by 0 bases, with 10 bases between them. The CDR3 has 14 residues. Germline values: CDR1 MNHEY, CDR2 SVGAGI.

The chain combines TRBV29-1 with TRBJ2-1; perhaps D is TRBD1 or TRBD2 (6 bases each). The V end was cut by 7 bases, the J end by 8 bases, with 12 bases between. The CDR3 has 11 amino acids. Germline V gene data show CDR1 as SQVTM and CDR2 as ANQGSEA. The CDR3 DNA follows: TGCAGCGCTCCTAGGGGGGATGAGCAGTTCTTC. Protein: CSAPRGDEQFF.

The gene calls are TRBV29-1 and TRBJ1-1; D may be TRBD1 (5 bases). Germline V gives CDR1 SQVTM, CDR2 ANQGSEA. V lost 5 bases, J lost 5 bases, and 18 bases lay in between. The CDR3 covers 14 residues. CDR3 nucleotides: TGCAGCGTTCGGCAGGGAGAAATCTGGACTGAAGCTTTCTTT. Its translation: CSVRQGEIWTEAFF.

This chain uses TRBV11-3 with TRBJ2-7, with 7 positions matching TRBD1. This CDR3 comprises 15 residues. Germline V CDR1 and CDR2: SGHNT, YENEEA. J gave up 0 bases and V 1 base, and 3 bases lay outside the gene matches. CDR3 in amino acids: CASSLVQGSSYEQYF. The DNA of the CDR3 is TGTGCCAGCAGCTTAGTACAGGGGAGCTCCTACGAGCAGTACTTC.